This T cell receptor (beta chain) was captured by sequencing in a study of T-cell memory formation after mild COVID-19. From the 5' RACE reads, TCRdb called clonotypes with MiXCR, one entry per CDR3 protein. In the table there are roughly 35,000 distinct CDR3 sequences, 7% to 9.5% of which are singletons. Trimming removed 0 bases from V and 4 bases from J, with 10 bases in between. The germline V gene has CDR1 SGDLS and CDR2 YYNGEE. The CDR3 is 14 residues long. This clonotype was seen ten or more times. This receptor was identified in a man younger than 35 who had mild COVID-19 (a few samples of this study predate the infection). Cell type and time point are not known. The specimen was PBMCs or a T cell subset sorted from them (not recorded which). The chain combines TRBV9 with TRBJ1-2; no reliable D call. CDR3 in DNA: TGTGCCAGCAGCGTAGGCGGCCCTTCCTATGGCTACACCTTC. As protein: CASSVGGPSYGYTF.